One and the same sample provided the 27 T cell receptor beta chains below, sequenced in a study of neurological immune-mediated disorders. MiXCR, run by TCRdb on the 5' RACE reads, gives a single entry per CDR3 protein. The sample carries under 90,000 distinct CDR3 sequences, 10% recorded once. Sample: PBMCs. These TCRs come from a man aged 35-49 years in good health.

This clonotype was observed at least ten times. The chain uses TRBV6-6 and TRBJ1-1; D remains ambiguous. CDR1 MNHNY and CDR2 SVGAGI come from the germline V gene (reference sequence). Trimming took off 7 bases at V and 6 bases at J, with 18 bases between the two ends. The CDR3 spans 14 residues. For the CDR3, the DNA is TGTGCCAGCATACGGGAGGGTCCGGTCTCTGAAGCTTTCTTT. The encoded protein is CASIREGPVSEAFF.

This clonotype was observed many times. The rearrangement joins TRBV6-2 or TRBV6-3 to TRBJ2-2; a possible D gene is TRBD1 (6 bases). Between the trimmed V and J ends, which lost 8 bases and 4 bases, there was a span of 17 bases. The CDR3 covers 15 residues. Germline CDR1 reads MNHEY; CDR2 reads SVGEGT. For the CDR3, the DNA is TGTGCCAGCCTACCCAGGGGACGGTCCACCGGGGAGCTGTTTTTT. It yields the protein CASLPRGRSTGELFF.

V is TRBV7-2 and J is TRBJ1-1, with D hard to call. The V gene's germline CDR1 is SGHTA and CDR2 FQGNSA. Trimming took off 1 base at V and 5 bases at J, with 8 bases between the two ends. CDR3 size: 13 residues. The CDR3 region has the DNA TGTGCCAGCAGCTTAGTGATGGAGACTGAAGCTTTCTTT. The encoded protein is CASSLVMETEAFF.

This clonotype was counted many times. The rearrangement links TRBV14 to TRBJ1-3, with D unresolved. The CDR3 runs to 11 residues. Germline CDR1 reads SGHDN; CDR2 reads FVKESK. V was cut by 1 base and J by 11 bases, with 6 bases left in between. The DNA of the CDR3 is TGTGCCAGCAGCCAAGTTGGCTCCATATATTTT. It is translated as CASSQVGSIYF.

The sample holds many counts of this clonotype. The CDR3 loop is CASSEDLGGTDTQYF. The CDR3 nucleotides are TGCGCCAGCAGCGAGGACCTTGGAGGCACAGATACGCAGTATTTT. J is TRBJ2-3 and V is TRBV5-1; unclear D gene. This CDR3 has 15 amino acids. Germline-derived CDR1 and CDR2 are SGHRS and YFSETQ. Deletions cut 4 bases from V and 1 base from J, with 13 bases between.

Many counts were recorded for this clonotype. At one of its ends the junction is not consistent with the germline gene, which may arise from a read error. The V gene is TRBV7-3, the J gene TRBJ2-1; 9 bases agree with TRBD2. This CDR3 spans 17 amino acids. In germline, CDR1 is SGHTA, CDR2 FQGTGA. This chain's CDR3 is CASSLTPSGATYNEQFF. DNA of the CDR3: TGTGCCAGCAGCCTAACCCCTAGCGGGGCGACCTACAATGAGCAGTTCTTC.

This clonotype was picked up many times. The CDR3 here is CASSLGQRETQYF. Written as DNA, the CDR3 is TGCGCCAGCAGCTTAGGACAGAGAGAGACCCAGTACTTC. The rearrangement links TRBV5-1 to TRBJ2-5, with D maybe TRBD1 (6 bases). Germline CDR1 reads SGHRS; CDR2 reads YFSETQ. V lost 2 bases, J lost 4 bases, and 9 bases lay in between. The CDR3 extends over 13 amino acids.

This chain joins TRBV7-2 and TRBJ2-3; possibly TRBD2 for D (5 bases). Deletions cut 1 base from V and 2 bases from J, with 10 bases between. The CDR3 sequence is 15 residues long. The germline V gene has CDR1 SGHTA and CDR2 FQGNSA. CDR3 in amino acids: CASSLDPSPTDTQYF. In DNA, the CDR3 is TGTGCCAGCAGCTTAGATCCTAGCCCCACAGATACGCAGTATTTT. The variable domain in full, completed from reference TRBV7-2 and TRBJ2-3, reads GAGVSQSPSNKVTEKGKDVELRCDPISGHTALYWYRQSLGQGLEFLIYFQGNSAPDKSGLPSDRFSAERTGGSVSTLTIQRTQQEDSAVYLCASSLDPSPTDTQYFGPGTRLTVL.

This clonotype was counted many times. The chain is built from TRBV7-3 and TRBJ2-7, with 7 bases identical to TRBD2. The CDR3 sequence is 17 residues long. Germline values: CDR1 SGHTA, CDR2 FQGTGA. V shed 5 bases and J 5 bases; nucleotides not matched to a gene: 18. CDR3 sequence (DNA): TGTGCCAGCAGCCCTGTGGGCGGTGCGGGAGAAATACACGAGCAGTACTTC. It yields the protein CASSPVGGAGEIHEQYF.

This clonotype was detected only a few times. The chain employs TRBV7-2 and TRBJ1-2, with D maybe TRBD1 (5 bases). The CDR3 is 17 residues long. Germline V gene data show CDR1 as SGHTA and CDR2 as FQGNSA. The germline V and J ends were trimmed by 2 bases and 4 bases, with 20 bases remaining between them. As DNA, the CDR3 is TGTGCCAGCAGCTTAACTCCCATGGGGAGGGACGCCTATGGCTACACCTTC. Encoded protein: CASSLTPMGRDAYGYTF.

This clonotype has just a few counts. The chain carries TRBV7-9 and TRBJ2-3, with D perhaps TRBD1 (6 bases). Germline V gene data show CDR1 as SEHNR and CDR2 as FQNEAQ (reference sequence). The length of the CDR3 is 15 residues. V was cut by 2 bases and J by 1 base, with 10 bases left in between. The CDR3 sequence is CASSLKNRGTDTQYF. The CDR3, as DNA: TGTGCCAGCAGCTTAAAGAACAGGGGCACAGATACGCAGTATTTT.

This clonotype was recorded at least ten times. The chain couples TRBV3-1 to TRBJ1-1; TRBD1 agrees at 9 bases. The CDR3 runs 14 residues. Germline CDR1 and CDR2: LGHDT and YNNKEL (reference sequence). The junction had 3 bases not matched to a gene; V was cut back by 6 bases and J by 1 base. In DNA form, the CDR3 reads TGTGCCAGCAGACCGACAGGGGGGAACACTGAAGCTTTCTTT. This sequence encodes CASRPTGGNTEAFF.

The table lists this clonotype with many counts. This chain connects TRBV5-1 to TRBJ1-3; the D is unclear. Germline V gives CDR1 SGHRS, CDR2 YFSETQ. CDR3 size: 14 residues. Trimming took off 0 bases at V and 3 bases at J, with 7 bases between the two ends. The CDR3 region is CASSLEAIGNTIYF. The CDR3 nucleotides are TGCGCCAGCAGCTTGGAGGCGATTGGAAACACCATATATTTT.

This clonotype has at least ten counts. The gene calls are TRBV5-5 and TRBJ1-2; perhaps TRBD1 as D (5 bases). Germline assignment: CDR1 SGHKS and CDR2 YYEKEE (reference sequence). The CDR3 has 15 amino acids. The V end lost 3 bases, the J end lost 8 bases, and 20 bases lay between the germline ends. The CDR3 nucleotides read TGTGCCAGCAGCTCCCCTCTTCGGGGGGAAGGGGGCTACACCTTC. Translating it yields CASSSPLRGEGGYTF.

This clonotype was picked up many times. This chain uses TRBV20-1 with TRBJ2-7; TRBD2 agrees at 9 bases. Unmatched junction bases numbered 5, after V lost 6 bases and J lost 2 bases. Per the germline V gene, CDR1 is DFQATT and CDR2 is SNEGSKA (reference sequence). The CDR3 is 13 residues long. The CDR3 reads CSARIAGAYEQYF. CDR3 DNA: TGCAGTGCCCGAATAGCGGGAGCCTACGAGCAGTACTTC.

This clonotype has a count of ten or more. The chain carries TRBV7-2 and TRBJ1-5; D ambiguous. Germline CDR1 SGHTA, CDR2 FQGNSA. The CDR3 has 14 residues. Deletions cut 1 base from V and 4 bases from J, with 8 bases between. The CDR3 DNA reads TGTGCCAGCAGCTTAGTCGTGGGGAATCAGCCCCAGCATTTT. Encoded protein: CASSLVVGNQPQHF.

This clonotype was counted many times. This chain connects TRBV15 to TRBJ2-1; 8 nucleotides match TRBD2. This CDR3 comprises 17 residues. J was trimmed by 8 bases and V by 6 bases; bases with no gene match: 18. The germline gives CDR1 LNHNV, CDR2 YYDKDF (reference sequence). Written as DNA, the CDR3 is TGTGCCACCAGTTCTAGTCCGGGACTAGTGGACGGCGATGAGCAGTTCTTC. Translated: CATSSSPGLVDGDEQFF.

This clonotype was seen many times. The chain combines TRBV29-1 with TRBJ1-2; D remains ambiguous. Looked up from germline, CDR1 is SQVTM and CDR2 is ANQGSEA. The V end was cut by 3 bases, the J end by 8 bases, with 16 bases between. The CDR3 runs 13 residues. The CDR3 reads CSVEGAWERGYTF. The CDR3 DNA reads TGCAGCGTTGAGGGCGCCTGGGAGAGGGGCTACACCTTC.

In its sample, this clonotype was seen many times. The rearrangement links TRBV20-1 to TRBJ1-5; tentatively, D is TRBD1 (5 bases). CDR1 is DFQATT, CDR2 SNEGSKA, per germline (reference sequence). CDR3 length: 12 residues. V was shortened by 5 bases and J by 4 bases, with 9 bases between the two germline ends. The DNA for the CDR3 is TGCAGTGCTCGGGGGGGGAATCAGCCCCAGCATTTT. This sequence encodes CSARGGNQPQHF.

This clonotype was seen a handful of times. V gene TRBV5-1 combines with J gene TRBJ2-3; 9 bases align to TRBD2. CDR1 is SGHRS and CDR2 is YFSETQ in the germline V gene. The CDR3 has 17 residues. Trimming at V came to 0 bases and at J to 4 bases, leaving 9 bases not matched to a gene. CDR3 DNA: TGCGCCAGCAGCTTGGACGGCGGGAGGGCCTGGGCAGATACGCAGTATTTT. It yields the protein CASSLDGGRAWADTQYF.

This clonotype was found many times. CDR3 DNA sequence: TGCAGCGTCCAACGAGAAAAACAGGGGGTCTACGAGCAGTACTTC. It translates to CSVQREKQGVYEQYF. The V gene is TRBV29-1, the J gene TRBJ2-7; 8 positions agree with TRBD1. Germline V gene sequence: CDR1 SQVTM, CDR2 ANQGSEA. V shed 6 bases, J shed 3 bases, and the junction held 13 bases outside the gene matches. CDR3 length: 15 residues.

This clonotype was recorded at least ten times. This may arise from a read error, as a much more abundant clone is one base away. V is TRBV6-2 or TRBV6-3 and J is TRBJ2-1; D gene ambiguous. CDR3 size: 11 residues. Germline lookup yields CDR1 MNHEY and CDR2 SVGEGT. V lost 4 bases to trimming and J lost 7 bases, with 5 bases between them. Here the CDR3 DNA reads TGTGCCAGCAGTTCCTCGAATGAGCAGTTCTTC. This gives the protein CASSSSNEQFF.

This clonotype was seen at least ten times. The chain couples TRBV7-8 to TRBJ2-4; D gene unclear. This CDR3 has 13 residues. Looked up from germline, CDR1 is SGHVS and CDR2 is FQNEAQ. With 6 bases removed from V and 9 bases from J, the gap between germline ends came to 15 bases. The CDR3 sequence is CASSKDLKGIQYF. The CDR3 nucleotides read TGTGCCAGCAGTAAGGACCTAAAAGGCATTCAGTACTTC.

This clonotype was counted ten times or more. The gene calls are TRBV10-3 and TRBJ1-2; TRBD1 might be the D (6 bases). Between the trimmed V and J ends, which lost 3 bases and 4 bases, there was a span of 21 bases. The V gene's germline CDR1 is ENHRY and CDR2 SYGVKD. The CDR3 length is 17 residues. CDR3 region: CAISDRQGSRGGYGYTF. The CDR3 nucleotides are TGTGCCATCAGTGATCGGCAGGGGTCGCGGGGGGGCTATGGCTACACCTTC.

The V call is TRBV10-3, the J call TRBJ1-2; TRBD1 agrees at 9 bases. With 3 bases clipped from V and 10 bases from J, the junction kept 6 bases outside the gene matches. The CDR3 length is 13 residues. Germline V lookup: CDR1 ENHRY, CDR2 SYGVKD. The CDR3 spells CAISEGQGLDYTF. CDR3 nucleotides: TGTGCCATCAGTGAAGGACAGGGGTTGGACTACACCTTC.

J is TRBJ2-3 and V is TRBV7-2; D is uncertain. V was shortened by 7 bases and J by 15 bases, with 17 bases between the two germline ends. Germline V lookup: CDR1 SGHTA, CDR2 FQGNSA. This CDR3 spans 11 amino acids. CDR3 coding DNA: TGTGCCAGCACCTCGTCCTATACACATTATTTT. Its translation: CASTSSYTHYF.

This clonotype was counted ten times or more. CDR3 in amino acids: CASSPRTGRKETQYF. CDR3 DNA sequence: TGTGCCAGCAGCCCCCGGACAGGCCGAAAAGAGACCCAGTACTTC. The gene calls are TRBV7-9 and TRBJ2-5, with 7 bases identical to TRBD1. J lost 3 bases, V lost 5 bases, and 9 bases had no gene match. CDR1 SEHNR and CDR2 FQNEAQ come from the germline V gene (reference sequence). The CDR3 totals 15 residues.